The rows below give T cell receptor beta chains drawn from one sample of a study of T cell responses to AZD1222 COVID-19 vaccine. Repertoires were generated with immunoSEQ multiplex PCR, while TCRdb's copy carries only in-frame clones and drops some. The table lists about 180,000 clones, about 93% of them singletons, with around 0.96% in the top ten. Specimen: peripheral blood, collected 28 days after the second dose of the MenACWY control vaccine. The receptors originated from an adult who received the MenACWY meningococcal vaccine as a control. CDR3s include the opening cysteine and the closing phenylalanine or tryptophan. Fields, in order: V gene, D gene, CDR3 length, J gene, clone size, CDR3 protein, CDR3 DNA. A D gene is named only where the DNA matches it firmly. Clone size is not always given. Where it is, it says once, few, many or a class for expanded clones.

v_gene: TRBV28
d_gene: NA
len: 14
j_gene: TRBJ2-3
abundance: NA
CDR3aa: CASKSGHSTDTQYF
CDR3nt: TGTGCCAGCAAATCGGGACACTCCACAGATACGCAGTATTTT

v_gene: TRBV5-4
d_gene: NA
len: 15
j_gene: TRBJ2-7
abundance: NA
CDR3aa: CASSLGAARSDEQYF
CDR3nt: TGTGCCAGCAGCTTAGGGGCGGCCCGGAGTGACGAGCAGTACTTC

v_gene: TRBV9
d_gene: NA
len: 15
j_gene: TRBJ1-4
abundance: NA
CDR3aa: CASSTSTASNEKLFF
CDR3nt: TGTGCCAGCAGCACCTCGACAGCCTCTAATGAAAAACTGTTTTTT

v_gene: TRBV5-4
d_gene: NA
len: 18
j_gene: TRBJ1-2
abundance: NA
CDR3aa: CASSLERGTARANYGYTF
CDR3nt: TGTGCCAGCAGCTTAGAGCGAGGAACGGCCCGGGCTAACTATGGCTACACCTTC

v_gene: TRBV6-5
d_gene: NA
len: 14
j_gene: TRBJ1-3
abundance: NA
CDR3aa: CASSKNAGGNTIYF
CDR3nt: TGTGCCAGCAGCAAGAACGCGGGTGGAAACACCATATATTTT

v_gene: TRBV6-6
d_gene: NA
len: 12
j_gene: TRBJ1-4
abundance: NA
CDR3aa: CASSYSSKKLFF
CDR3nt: TGTGCCAGCAGTTACTCGAGTAAAAAACTGTTTTTT

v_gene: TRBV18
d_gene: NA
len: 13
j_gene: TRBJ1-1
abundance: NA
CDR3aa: CASSPRTFSEAFF
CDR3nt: TGTGCCAGCTCACCCCGGACATTTTCTGAAGCTTTCTTT

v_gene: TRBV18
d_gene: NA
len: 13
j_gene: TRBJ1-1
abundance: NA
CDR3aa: CASSPPGSTEAFF
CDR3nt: TGTGCCAGCTCACCACCGGGGAGCACTGAAGCTTTCTTT

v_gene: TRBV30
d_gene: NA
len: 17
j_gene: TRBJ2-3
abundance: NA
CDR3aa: CAWSVLSLRQRTDTQYF
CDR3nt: TGTGCCTGGAGTGTACTCAGTTTGAGACAGCGCACAGATACGCAGTATTTT

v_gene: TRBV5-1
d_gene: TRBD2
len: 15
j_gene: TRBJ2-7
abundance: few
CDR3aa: CASSSNSGGPYEQYF
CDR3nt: TGCGCCAGCAGCTCAAATAGCGGGGGGCCTTACGAGCAGTACTTC

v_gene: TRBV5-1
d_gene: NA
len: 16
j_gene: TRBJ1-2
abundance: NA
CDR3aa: CASSLGGAQGPSGYTF
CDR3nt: TGCGCCAGCAGCTTGGGGGGAGCCCAGGGTCCCTCTGGCTACACCTTC

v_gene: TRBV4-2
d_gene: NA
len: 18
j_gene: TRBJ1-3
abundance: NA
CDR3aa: CASSQPGHGRTSGNTIYF
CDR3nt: TGTGCCAGCAGCCAACCGGGACACGGCCGTACCTCTGGAAACACCATATATTTT

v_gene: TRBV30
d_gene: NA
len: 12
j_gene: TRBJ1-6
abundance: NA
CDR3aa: CAWNKGGGPLHF
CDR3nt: TGTGCCTGGAACAAAGGGGGTGGACCCCTCCACTTT

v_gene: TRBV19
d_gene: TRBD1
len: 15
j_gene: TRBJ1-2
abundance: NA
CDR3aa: CASSIGTGRGDGYTF
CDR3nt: TGTGCCAGTAGTATTGGGACAGGGAGGGGAGATGGCTACACCTTC

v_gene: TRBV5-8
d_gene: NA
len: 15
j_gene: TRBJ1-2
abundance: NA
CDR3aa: CASSFPQALLNGYTF
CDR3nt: TGTGCCAGCAGCTTCCCCCAGGCACTGTTAAATGGCTACACCTTC

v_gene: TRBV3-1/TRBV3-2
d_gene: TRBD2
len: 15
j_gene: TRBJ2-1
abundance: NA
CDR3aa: CASSPGLVPGNEQFF
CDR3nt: TGTGCCAGCAGCCCAGGACTAGTACCGGGCAATGAGCAGTTCTTC

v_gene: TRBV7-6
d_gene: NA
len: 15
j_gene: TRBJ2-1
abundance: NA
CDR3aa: CASSLDGGPYNEQFF
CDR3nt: TGTGCCAGCAGCTTAGACGGGGGGCCGTACAATGAGCAGTTCTTC

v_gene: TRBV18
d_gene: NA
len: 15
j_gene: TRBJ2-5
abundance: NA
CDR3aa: CASSPSIPGQETQYF
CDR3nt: TGTGCCAGCTCACCAAGTATTCCGGGACAAGAGACCCAGTACTTC

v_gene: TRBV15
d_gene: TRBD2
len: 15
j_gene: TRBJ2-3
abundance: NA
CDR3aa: CATSRAGGLSDTQYF
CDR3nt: TGTGCCACCAGCAGGGCGGGGGGGCTTTCAGATACGCAGTATTTT

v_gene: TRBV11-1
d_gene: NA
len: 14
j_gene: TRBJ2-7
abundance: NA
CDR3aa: CASSLDVRAYEQYF
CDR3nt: TGTGCCAGCAGCTTAGACGTCAGAGCCTACGAGCAGTACTTC

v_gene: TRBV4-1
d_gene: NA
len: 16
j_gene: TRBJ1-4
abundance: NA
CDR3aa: CASSQDVAQTYEKLFF
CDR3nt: TGCGCCAGCAGCCAAGATGTGGCACAGACTTATGAAAAACTGTTTTTT

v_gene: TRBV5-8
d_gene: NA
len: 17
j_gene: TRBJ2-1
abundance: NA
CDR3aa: CASSLGSGTSVYNEQFF
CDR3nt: TGTGCCAGCAGCTTGGGGTCAGGGACCTCCGTCTACAATGAGCAGTTCTTC

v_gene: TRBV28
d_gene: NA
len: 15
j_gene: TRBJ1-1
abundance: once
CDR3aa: CASKEWGAPNTEAFF
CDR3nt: TGTGCCAGCAAGGAATGGGGGGCCCCGAACACTGAAGCTTTCTTT

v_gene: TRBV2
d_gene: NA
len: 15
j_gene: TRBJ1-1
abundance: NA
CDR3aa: CASSEETEVNTEAFF
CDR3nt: TGTGCCAGCAGTGAAGAGACAGAAGTGAACACTGAAGCTTTCTTT